Shown below are 18 T cell receptor beta chains from a single sample sequenced in a study of blood T cell repertoires in COVID-19. The protocol was immunoSEQ multiplex PCR, while the TCRdb copy is restricted to in-frame clones and leaves out a portion. This sample carries more than 100,000 clones, less than 90% of them seen once, and the ten largest clones take about a tenth. The sequenced sample was peripheral blood. These receptors were collected from a man older than 75 with acute or convalescent COVID-19.

This chain uses TRBV12-3 or TRBV12-4 with TRBJ1-2; D possibly corresponds to TRBD1 (5 bases). The CDR3 covers 13 residues. The ends were cut back, 4 bases at V and 1 base at J, with 7 bases in the middle. The chain's CDR3 is CASSSGGNYGYTF. CDR3 in DNA: TGTGCCAGCAGTTCCGGGGGTAACTATGGCTACACCTTC.

CDR3 in amino acids: CASSQALAGGSYNEQFF. The DNA of the CDR3 is TGTGCCAGCAGCCAAGCCCTAGCGGGAGGTTCCTACAATGAGCAGTTCTTC. The chain combines TRBV14 with TRBJ2-1; 11 nucleotides line up with TRBD2. V shed 1 base, J shed 1 base, and the junction held 3 bases outside the gene matches. Germline CDR1 SGHDN, CDR2 FVKESK. The CDR3 length is 17 residues.

This clone was recorded only once. V gene TRBV3-1 (or the pseudogene TRBV3-2) combines with J gene TRBJ1-6, with D unclear. Looked up from germline, CDR1 is LGHDT and CDR2 is YNNKEL (reference sequence). V lost 1 base and J 10 bases, leaving 8 bases between the germline ends. The CDR3 contains 13 residues. The CDR3 loop is CASSQVGGSPLHF. CDR3 DNA: TGTGCCAGCAGCCAAGTCGGAGGGTCACCCCTCCACTTT.

The chain couples TRBV5-1 to TRBJ2-3, with 9 bases identical to TRBD2. Per germline, CDR1 SGHRS and CDR2 YFSETQ. Trimming took 2 bases from V and 6 from J; bases not matched to a gene: 4. This CDR3 has 14 amino acids. The CDR3 DNA sequence: TGCGCCAGCAGCTTCAGCGGGAGGAGTGATACGCAGTATTTT. It encodes CASSFSGRSDTQYF.

The chain is built from TRBV7-8 and TRBJ1-2; D is unresolved. V lost 3 bases and J 8 bases, leaving 13 bases between the germline ends. Germline V gene sequence: CDR1 SGHVS, CDR2 FQNEAQ. The CDR3 contains 13 residues. CDR3 in DNA: TGTGCCAGCAGCTTTGTTGGGGAGCGGGGCTACACCTTC. Residues: CASSFVGERGYTF.

The CDR3 is CASSPIQGTMANEKLFF. The CDR3 bases are TGTGCCAGCTCCCCAATACAGGGAACGATGGCTAATGAAAAACTGTTTTTT. The chain links TRBV18 to TRBJ1-4, with a tentative D call TRBD1 (6 bases). V was cut by 6 bases and J by 3 bases, with 20 bases left in between. Germline CDR1 reads KGHSH; CDR2 reads LQKENI. The length of the CDR3 is 17 residues.

DNA for the CDR3: TGTGCCAGCAGCGTAGTAGGGGGCTTTGGCTACACCTTC. Protein product: CASSVVGGFGYTF. This chain links TRBV9 with TRBJ1-2; TRBD1 aligns across 7 bases. The germline V gene has CDR1 SGDLS and CDR2 YYNGEE. The junction had 3 bases not matched to a gene; V was cut back by 0 bases and J by 7 bases. The CDR3 is 13 residues long.

This chain links TRBV6-1 with TRBJ1-2; possibly TRBD1 for D (6 bases). Per germline, CDR1 MNHNS and CDR2 SASEGT. V shed 2 bases and J shed 1 base, with 8 bases lying between them. CDR3 length: 14 residues. DNA of the CDR3: TGTGCCAGCAGTGAAAGACAGGATAACTATGGCTACACCTTC. Translated, it gives CASSERQDNYGYTF.

The chain uses TRBV18 and TRBJ1-2; tentatively, D is TRBD1 (6 bases). This CDR3 has 16 residues. V was trimmed by 2 bases and J by 10 bases, leaving 23 bases between them. Germline V gives CDR1 KGHSH, CDR2 LQKENI. CDR3 in DNA: TGTGCCAGCTCACCAGACCTGACAGGCTATTATGGAGACTACACCTTC. Protein product: CASSPDLTGYYGDYTF.

J is TRBJ1-5 and V is TRBV10-3; 11 positions match TRBD1. Germline CDR1 is ENHRY and CDR2 is SYGVKD. V trimming: 6 bases; J trimming: 3 bases; junction bases outside the gene matches: 7. The CDR3 has 16 residues. The CDR3, as DNA: TGTGCCATCAGGGCAGGGACAGGGGGGGACAATCAGCCCCAGCATTTT. Translated: CAIRAGTGGDNQPQHF.

This clone appeared a few times. This chain connects TRBV5-1 to TRBJ2-5; TRBD1 might be the D (5 bases). This CDR3 is 13 amino acids long. Trimming took off 1 base at V and 1 base at J, with 5 bases between the two ends. CDR1 is SGHRS, CDR2 YFSETQ, per germline. CDR3 sequence (DNA): TGCGCCAGCAGCTTGCAGGGCCAAGAGACCCAGTACTTC. This codes for CASSLQGQETQYF.

The rearrangement links TRBV24-1 to TRBJ2-3, with 11 bases lining up with TRBD2. This CDR3 has 17 residues. Looked up from germline, CDR1 is KGHDR and CDR2 is SFDVKD. J lost 4 bases, V lost 4 bases, and 9 bases had no gene match. The CDR3 DNA follows: TGTGCCACCAGTGACACACTAGCGGGGGATGGGTCAGATACGCAGTATTTT. This codes for CATSDTLAGDGSDTQYF.

This clone showed up just once. The gene calls are TRBV5-1 and TRBJ2-7; 8 nucleotides match TRBD1. CDR3 length equals 13 residues. From germline, CDR1 is SGHRS and CDR2 YFSETQ. The J segment lost 6 bases and the V segment lost 1 base, leaving 3 bases of the junction unmatched. CDR3 region: CASSLQTGGEQYF. The CDR3 nucleotides are TGCGCCAGCAGCTTGCAAACAGGGGGCGAGCAGTACTTC.

The chain combines TRBV15 with TRBJ2-1; 13 positions agree with TRBD2. Germline CDR1 reads LNHNV; CDR2 reads YYDKDF (reference sequence). CDR3 length: 15 residues. Trimming took 8 bases from V and 3 from J; bases not matched to a gene: 4. The CDR3 nucleotides are TGTGCCACCTCACTAGCGGGAGGGCGCTACAATGAGCAGTTCTTC. The encoded protein is CATSLAGGRYNEQFF.

The J gene is TRBJ2-1, the V gene TRBV24-1; a possible D gene is TRBD2 (5 bases). In germline, CDR1 is KGHDR, CDR2 SFDVKD. There are 17 residues in the CDR3. The CDR3 DNA sequence: TGTGATACCGTCCGACCCAACACTAGAGGCTCCTACAATGAGCAGTTCTTC. Amino acids: CDTVRPNTRGSYNEQFF.

The sample holds a few counts of this clone. The chain employs TRBV29-1 and TRBJ1-2; tentative D call: TRBD1 (6 bases). Per the germline V gene, CDR1 is SQVTM and CDR2 is ANQGSEA. V lost 4 bases to trimming and J lost 8 bases, with 23 bases between them. CDR3 length: 15 residues. The CDR3 loop is CSVAFRDKGVTGYTF. CDR3 sequence (DNA): TGCAGCGTTGCCTTCAGGGACAAGGGAGTAACGGGCTACACCTTC.

The V call is TRBV27, the J call TRBJ2-7; D is unclear. CDR3 size: 14 residues. Looked up from germline, CDR1 is MNHEY and CDR2 is SMNVEV (reference sequence). V was clipped by 6 bases and J by 2 bases, with 14 bases between them. Here the CDR3 reads CASRKRRDAYEQYF. The CDR3, as DNA: TGTGCCAGCAGAAAACGGAGAGATGCCTACGAGCAGTACTTC.

This clone occurred a few times. The V gene is TRBV4-1, the J gene TRBJ2-2; a weak D match, TRBD2 (5 bases). The germline gives CDR1 MGHRA, CDR2 YSYEKL. The length of the CDR3 is 16 residues. With 4 bases removed from V and 4 bases from J, the gap between germline ends came to 16 bases. Here the CDR3 reads CASSPERKRSTGELFF. Written as DNA, the CDR3 is TGCGCCAGCAGCCCTGAGCGGAAAAGATCCACCGGGGAGCTGTTTTTT.